Shown below are 15 T cell receptor beta chains from a single sample sequenced in a study of T cell clonality in common variable immunodeficiency. Some clones are missing from TCRdb's copy, which holds only in-frame ones; the method was immunoSEQ multiplex PCR. This repertoire holds approximately 58,000 clones, and none appear only once. Sequences were obtained from peripheral blood mononuclear cells. These receptors were taken from a person between 18 and 75 years old in good health.

This clone has ten or more counts. The observed sequence ends 3 residues before the CDR3 terminus, with the missing tail filled in from the germline J gene. V is TRBV6-2 or TRBV6-3 and J is TRBJ2-5, with 12 bases lining up with TRBD2. The junction had 10 bases not matched to a gene; V was cut back by 3 bases and J by 5 bases. CDR3 size: 17 residues. CDR1 is MNHEY, CDR2 SVGEGT, per germline. CDR3 bases read: TGTGCCAGCAGTTATTGGGCTAGCGGGAGGGCCCGGGAGACC. It is translated as CASSYWASGRARET. The full CDR3 protein reads CASSYWASGRARETQYF.

This clone was seen repeatedly, ten times or more. The read finishes 3 residues shy of the CDR3 end, and the germline J gene is used to complete it. This chain connects TRBV18 to TRBJ2-2, with D unresolved. The CDR3 extends over 16 amino acids. Germline CDR1 KGHSH, CDR2 LQKENI. The germline V and J ends were trimmed by 4 bases and 2 bases, with 14 bases remaining between them. The CDR3 bases that were read are TGTGCCAGCTCACAGAACCCGCCGACAAACACCGGGGAG. Translating gives CASSQNPPTNTGE. Given in full, the CDR3 is CASSQNPPTNTGELFF.

This clone was seen ten or more times. From the germline J gene comes the end of the CDR3, since the read stops 3 residues before it. This rearrangement joins TRBV6-2 or TRBV6-3 to TRBJ2-3; 7 bases are shared with TRBD2. The V gene's germline CDR1 is MNHEY and CDR2 SVGEGT. J gave up 5 bases and V 8 bases, and 13 bases lay outside the gene matches. The CDR3 spans 15 residues. CDR3 DNA, as far as it was read: TGTGCCAGCTCTATTGGCGGGAGCTTGGGAGATACG. It yields the protein CASSIGGSLGDT. The full-length CDR3 reads as CASSIGGSLGDTQYF.

This clone has ten or more counts. The read falls 3 residues short of the CDR3 end, and the missing part is taken from the germline J gene. The chain uses TRBV20-1 and TRBJ2-2; a weak D match, TRBD1 (6 bases). Trimming removed 5 bases at V and 5 bases at J, with 18 bases between. This CDR3 has 15 residues. Looked up from germline, CDR1 is DFQATT and CDR2 is SNEGSKA (reference sequence). The sequenced CDR3 bases are TGCAGTGCTGGGGAACAGGGCTCGGCGACCGGGGAG. It codes for CSAGEQGSATGE. The whole CDR3 reads CSAGEQGSATGELFF.

This clone was recorded many times. The CDR3 end lies 3 residues beyond the end of the read and is filled in from the germline J gene. The chain joins TRBV20-1 to TRBJ1-1; D unresolved. The germline CDR1 and CDR2 sequences are DFQATT and SNEGSKA (reference sequence). V shed 4 bases and J shed 4 bases, with 16 bases lying between them. The CDR3 consists of 14 residues. This chain's CDR3 is CSAKYAGGITEAFF. The CDR3 bases that were read are TGCAGTGCTAAGTACGCGGGTGGGATCACTGAA.

This clone was observed many times. The CDR3 end is not reached by the read, which stops 3 residues before it; the germline J gene fills it in. This chain uses TRBV2 with TRBJ2-4; the D gene is possibly TRBD1 (6 bases). The CDR3 loop spans 17 amino acids. Germline loops: CDR1 SNHLY, CDR2 FYNNEI. Trimming pared 6 bases from V and 0 bases from J, leaving 18 bases between. The CDR3: CASRGKPGQLAKNIQYF. The sequenced CDR3 bases are TGTGCCAGCAGGGGGAAACCGGGACAACTAGCCAAAAACATT.

At least ten counts were recorded for this clone. The read comes to an end 3 residues before the CDR3 does, leaving the germline J gene to fill in the end. The chain is built from TRBV7-2 and TRBJ2-2, with D possibly matching TRBD2 (6 bases). Germline values: CDR1 SGHTA, CDR2 FQGNSA. Trimming took 0 bases from V and 1 from J, leaving 9 bases between them. This CDR3 is built from 16 residues. This CDR3 is CASSLAHSGNTGELFF. CDR3 DNA, as far as it was read: TGTGCCAGCAGCTTAGCGCATAGCGGGAACACCGGGGAG.

This clone was counted ten times or more. The read ends 3 residues shy of where the CDR3 ends; the end is completed using the germline J gene. The chain joins TRBV20-1 to TRBJ1-1, with a possible D match to TRBD1 (5 bases). In germline, CDR1 is DFQATT, CDR2 SNEGSKA (reference sequence). Trimming removed 6 bases from V and 0 bases from J, with 8 bases in between. CDR3 length: 12 residues. The CDR3 loop reads CSAKGLNTEAFF. The DNA read from the CDR3 is TGCAGTGCAAAGGGGTTGAACACTGAA.

This clone was picked up many times. The read gets to within 3 residues of the CDR3 end, and the germline J gene fills in the rest. J is TRBJ1-5 and V is TRBV19, with D perhaps matching TRBD1 (5 bases). Looked up from germline, CDR1 is LNHDA and CDR2 is SQIVND (reference sequence). With 4 bases removed from V and 2 bases from J, the gap between germline ends came to 15 bases. This CDR3 has 16 amino acids. CDR3 bases read: TGTGCCAGTAGTAGGGGGGACGGCATTGGCAATCAGCCC. This codes for CASSRGDGIGNQP. The whole CDR3 sequence is CASSRGDGIGNQPQHF.

There are many counts of this clone. The read ends 3 residues shy of where the CDR3 ends; the end is completed using the germline J gene. The genes are TRBV4-2 and TRBJ2-2; 11 bases are a match to TRBD2. Germline V gives CDR1 LGHNA, CDR2 YNFKEQ. V trimming: 0 bases; J trimming: 4 bases; junction bases outside the gene matches: 7. The length of the CDR3 is 18 residues. The CDR3 bases that were read are TGTGCCAGCAGCCAAGATGGGGGACTAGCGGAGGTCACCGGGGAG. The encoded protein is CASSQDGGLAEVTGE. The full CDR3 reads CASSQDGGLAEVTGELFF.

This clone has only a few counts. With the read ending 3 residues before the CDR3 end, the germline J gene is used to fill in that end. The rearrangement links TRBV11-1 to TRBJ2-3, with D hard to call. This CDR3 has 13 amino acids. CDR1 is SGHAT and CDR2 is FQDESV in the germline V gene (reference sequence). The DNA read from the CDR3 is TGTGCCAGCAGCTTAATCTCTGCTAGTCCG. This sequence encodes CASSLISASP. The complete CDR3 reads CASSLISASPQYF.

This clone came up many times. The observed sequence ends 3 residues before the CDR3 terminus, with the missing tail filled in from the germline J gene. The V gene is TRBV4-1, the J gene TRBJ2-7; D is undetermined. Trimming removed 1 base at V and 3 bases at J, with 10 bases between. Germline loops: CDR1 MGHRA, CDR2 YSYEKL. CDR3 length equals 14 residues. CDR3 DNA, as far as it was read: TGCGCCAGCAGCCAAGGTCTAGTATACTACGAG. Protein: CASSQGLVYYE. In full, the CDR3 is CASSQGLVYYEQYF.

This clone has at least ten counts. From the germline J gene comes the end of the CDR3, since the read stops 3 residues before it. This sequence joins TRBV20-1 and TRBJ2-3, with unresolved D. The CDR3 consists of 12 residues. From germline, CDR1 is DFQATT and CDR2 SNEGSKA (reference sequence). With 5 bases removed from V and 2 bases from J, the gap between germline ends came to 8 bases. The CDR3 region is CSAPSVTDTQYF. The covered CDR3 bases are TGCAGTGCTCCTTCAGTCACAGATACG.

This clone was seen many times. Read sequence stops 3 residues before the CDR3 end, and the germline J gene provides the missing end. The V gene is TRBV18, the J gene TRBJ2-3; 8 bases fit TRBD2. The germline V gene encodes CDR1 KGHSH and CDR2 LQKENI. The CDR3 extends over 15 amino acids. V shed 3 bases and J 6 bases; nucleotides not matched to a gene: 8. This chain's CDR3 is CASSPFGREDDTQYF. CDR3 bases read: TGTGCCAGCTCACCCTTCGGGCGGGAGGATGATACG.

This clone was found many times. The read ends 3 residues shy of where the CDR3 ends; the end is completed using the germline J gene. V and J are TRBV19 and TRBJ2-1; the D gene is possibly TRBD1 (7 bases). Per the germline V gene, CDR1 is LNHDA and CDR2 is SQIVND (reference sequence). The CDR3 covers 16 residues. V was clipped by 7 bases and J by 2 bases, with 18 bases between them. The CDR3 sequence is CASTLGGGVTYNEQFF. The sequenced CDR3 bases are TGTGCCAGTACTTTAGGGGGCGGGGTGACCTACAATGAG.